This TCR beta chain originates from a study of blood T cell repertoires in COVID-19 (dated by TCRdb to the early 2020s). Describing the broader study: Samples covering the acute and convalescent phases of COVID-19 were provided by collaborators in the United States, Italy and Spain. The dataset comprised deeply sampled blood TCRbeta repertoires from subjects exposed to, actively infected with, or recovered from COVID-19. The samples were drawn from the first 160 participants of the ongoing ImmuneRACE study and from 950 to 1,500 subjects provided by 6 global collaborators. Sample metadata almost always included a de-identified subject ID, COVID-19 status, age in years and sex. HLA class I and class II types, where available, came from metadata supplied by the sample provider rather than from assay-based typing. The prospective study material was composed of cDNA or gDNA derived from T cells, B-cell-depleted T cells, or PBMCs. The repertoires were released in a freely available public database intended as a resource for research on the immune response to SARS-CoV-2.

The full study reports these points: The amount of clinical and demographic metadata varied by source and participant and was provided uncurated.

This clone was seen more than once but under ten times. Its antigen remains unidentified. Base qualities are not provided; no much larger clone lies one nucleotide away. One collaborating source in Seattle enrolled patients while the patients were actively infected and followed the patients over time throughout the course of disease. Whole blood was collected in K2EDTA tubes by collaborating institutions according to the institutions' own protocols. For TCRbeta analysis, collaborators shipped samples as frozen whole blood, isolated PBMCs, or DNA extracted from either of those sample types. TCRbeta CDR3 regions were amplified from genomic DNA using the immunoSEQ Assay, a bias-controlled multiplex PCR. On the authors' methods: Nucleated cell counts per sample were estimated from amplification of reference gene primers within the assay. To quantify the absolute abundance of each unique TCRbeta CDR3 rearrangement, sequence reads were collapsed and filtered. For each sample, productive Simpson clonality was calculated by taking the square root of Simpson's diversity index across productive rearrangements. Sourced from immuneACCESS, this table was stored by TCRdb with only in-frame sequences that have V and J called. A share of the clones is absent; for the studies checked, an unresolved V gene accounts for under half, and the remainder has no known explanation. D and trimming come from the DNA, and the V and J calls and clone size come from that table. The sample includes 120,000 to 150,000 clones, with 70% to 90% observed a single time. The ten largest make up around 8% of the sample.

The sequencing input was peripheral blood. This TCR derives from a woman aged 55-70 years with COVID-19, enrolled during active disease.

The DNA sequence follows: TGTGCCAGCAGTCGGGAAGATCTGACCCAGTACTTC. The resulting protein is CASSREDLTQYF. This chain joins TRBV5-4 to TRBJ2-5; the D gene is perhaps TRBD2, on 5 matching bases. Measured from the cysteine to the phenylalanine, the CDR3 is 12 residues long. Solely the CDR3 DNA is kept, with 36 bases framed from the first base. V is pared back by 5 bases and J by 7 bases, with 12 bases lying between the germline termini. CDR1 and CDR2 (SGHNT, YYREEE) derive from the germline V gene (reference sequence).